The clone carrying this T cell receptor (beta chain) showed up just a few times. Its antigen is not identified. It was with a sample-barcoded 5' primer and a J-beta primer mix that a second PCR of roughly 7 to 12 cycles was run. Using its own MiXCR run on the 5' RACE reads, TCRdb lists one record per CDR3 protein. The sample yields hundreds of thousands of distinct CDR3 sequences, about three fifths seen once. The data stem from a study of blood T cells in healthy people across ages. Notes on the study in general: A greater number of naive CD4+ cells and higher diversity distinguished long-lived donors from aged donors.

The CDR3 is 12 amino acids. CDR1 SQVTM and CDR2 ANQGSEA come from the germline V gene. Unmatched junction bases numbered 3, after V lost 4 bases and J lost 3 bases. Peripheral blood was drawn, ten milliliters per donor. This receptor was identified in a man under 40 in good health. The sequencing input was blood. The chain joins TRBV29-1 to TRBJ2-7; 7 bases agree with TRBD1. In DNA form, the CDR3 reads TGCAGCGTTGGGGACAGTTACTACGAGCAGTACTTC. The encoded protein is CSVGDSYYEQYF.